Sequencing of this TCR beta chain was carried out in a study of early T cells in non-severe SARS-CoV-2 infection. The wider study: Chains stayed unpaired after sequencing of bulk RNA from unsorted whole blood.

Germline CDR1 and CDR2: SGHRS and YFSETQ. The CDR3 has 12 amino acids. Unmatched junction bases numbered 6, after V lost 6 bases and J lost 6 bases. Unique molecular identifiers tagged individual cDNA molecules. MiXCR was run by TCRdb on the 5' RACE reads, yielding one entry per CDR3 protein. The sample lists roughly 51,000 distinct CDR3 sequences; 6.5% were seen once. The receptor was isolated from an adult who was a healthcare worker with PCR-confirmed SARS-CoV-2 infection or an uninfected control (not recorded which). The source material was whole blood, sampled at baseline. This chain connects TRBV5-1 to TRBJ2-7; 7 positions agree with TRBD1. In nucleotides, the CDR3 is TGCGCCAGCAAAACTGACAGGGCCGAGCAGTACTTC. This codes for CASKTDRAEQYF.